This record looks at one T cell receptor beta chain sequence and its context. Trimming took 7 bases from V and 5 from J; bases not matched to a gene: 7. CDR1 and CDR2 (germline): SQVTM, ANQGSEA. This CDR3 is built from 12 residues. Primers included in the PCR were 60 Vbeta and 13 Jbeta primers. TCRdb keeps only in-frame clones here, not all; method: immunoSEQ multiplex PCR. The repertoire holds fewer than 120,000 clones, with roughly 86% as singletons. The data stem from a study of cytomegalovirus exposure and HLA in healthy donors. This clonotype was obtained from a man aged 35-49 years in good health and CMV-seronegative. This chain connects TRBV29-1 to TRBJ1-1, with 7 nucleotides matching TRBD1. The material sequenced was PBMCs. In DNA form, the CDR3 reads TGCAGCGCTTACAGGGGACGAACTGAAGCTTTCTTT. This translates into CSAYRGRTEAFF.